The TCR beta chain described here comes from a study of T cells in localized non-small cell lung cancer. Findings of the study overall: Because only a single region of the tumor was sequenced, heterogeneity remains possible. Exceeding tumor, uninvolved adjacent lung had the highest T cell clonality. Adjacent lung was found to contain a median around 58 of the top 100 tumor clones. The study linked higher blood T cell density to longer overall survival.

As to this clone: Its antigen remains unknown.

Trimming at V came to 2 bases and at J to 0 bases, leaving 0 bases not matched to a gene. CDR1 is ENHRY and CDR2 is SYGVKD in the germline V gene. This CDR3 is built from 16 residues. Assay used: immunoSEQ multiplex PCR; TCRdb lists only in-frame clones, some missing. The sample records approximately 31,000 clones, less than 80% being singletons. V gene TRBV10-3 combines with J gene TRBJ2-3; 12 nucleotides line up with TRBD2. The specimen comprised peripheral blood, sampled before any cancer treatment. This sequence originates from a male donor aged 60 or over with stage II squamous cell lung carcinoma. CDR3: CAISEGLAGSTDTQYF. The CDR3 DNA follows: TGTGCCATCAGTGAGGGACTAGCGGGAAGCACAGATACGCAGTATTTT.